One and the same sample provided the 4 T cell receptor beta chains below, sequenced in a study of neurological immune-mediated disorders. TCRdb re-called the 5' RACE reads with MiXCR, one entry per CDR3 protein. The sample gives some 60,000 distinct CDR3 sequences, under 5.5% of which show up once; about 3.2% is in the top ten. Sequencing was done on a sample of PBMCs. These TCRs come from a woman aged 50 to 60 with multiple sclerosis.

This clonotype was detected only a few times. The V gene is TRBV4-2, the J gene TRBJ1-4, with D perhaps TRBD1 (5 bases). Germline V gene lookup returns CDR1 LGHNA and CDR2 YNFKEQ. Deletions cut 1 base from V and 10 bases from J, with 16 bases between. The CDR3 extends over 15 amino acids. The CDR3 DNA reads TGTGCCAGCAGCCAAGTACAGGCGGGCGTAGGAAAACTGTTTTTT. This sequence encodes CASSQVQAGVGKLFF.

This clonotype was counted many times. The chain couples TRBV5-4 to TRBJ1-1; 7 positions match TRBD1. Trimming removed 4 bases from V and 1 base from J; junction bases left unmatched: 10. The CDR3 is 16 residues long. From germline, CDR1 is SGHNT and CDR2 YYREEE (reference sequence). The CDR3 DNA is TGTGCCAGCAGCCCCGCGAGGGGGCCGGGGAACACTGAAGCTTTCTTT. Its protein product is CASSPARGPGNTEAFF.

This clonotype has at least ten counts. The CDR3 is CASSLTGAAYTEAFF. For the CDR3, the DNA is TGTGCCAGCAGTTTAACAGGGGCCGCTTACACTGAAGCTTTCTTT. V usage is TRBV12-3 or TRBV12-4 and J usage is TRBJ1-1; 7 bases agree with TRBD1. Losses at the gene ends were 2 bases for V and 3 bases for J; bases not matched to a gene: 6. CDR3 length: 15 residues.

The sample holds a few counts of this clonotype. The V gene is TRBV7-2, the J gene TRBJ1-2, with D uncertain. Germline V gives CDR1 SGHTA, CDR2 FQGNSA. The CDR3 consists of 13 residues. Trimming shortened V by 1 base and J by 11 bases, and 14 bases separated the two germline ends. This CDR3 is CASSLGTAFRYTF. CDR3 sequence (DNA): TGTGCCAGCAGCTTAGGTACAGCCTTTAGGTACACCTTC.